These 24 T cell receptor beta chains originate from one sample sequenced in a study of cytomegalovirus exposure and HLA in healthy donors. Some clones are missing from TCRdb's copy, which holds only in-frame ones; the method was immunoSEQ multiplex PCR. This table has some 270,000 clones, around 86% appearing once. The sequenced sample consisted of PBMCs. The receptors were sampled from a woman under 30 in good health and CMV-seronegative.

The CDR3 DNA follows: TGTGCCAGCATCGGGACAGGGCGGAATGAGCAGTTCTTC. Amino acids: CASIGTGRNEQFF. The chain joins TRBV6-5 to TRBJ2-1, with 9 nucleotides matching TRBD1. Germline CDR1 MNHEY, CDR2 SVGAGI. V gave up 7 bases and J gave up 7 bases; unmatched junction bases: 5. This CDR3 is built from 13 residues.

This clone was picked up a small number of times. The chain recombines TRBV27 with TRBJ1-2, with TRBD1 matching 7 bases. V trimming: 5 bases; J trimming: 3 bases; junction bases outside the gene matches: 6. The CDR3 is 14 amino acids. CDR1 is MNHEY, CDR2 SMNVEV, per germline (reference sequence). The CDR3 nucleotides read TGTGCCAGCAGTACCTCCAGGGGGGACTATGGCTACACCTTC. Protein: CASSTSRGDYGYTF.

The V and J genes are TRBV27 and TRBJ2-5; 12 positions agree with TRBD2. Trimming at V came to 2 bases and at J to 5 bases, leaving 12 bases not matched to a gene. Germline V gene sequence: CDR1 MNHEY, CDR2 SMNVEV (reference sequence). The CDR3 spans 18 residues. CDR3: CASSLASSGRATAETQYF. The CDR3 DNA sequence: TGTGCCAGCAGTTTAGCATCTAGCGGGAGGGCAACAGCGGAGACCCAGTACTTC.

The rearrangement links TRBV27 to TRBJ2-7; D might be TRBD1 (6 bases). The germline gives CDR1 MNHEY, CDR2 SMNVEV (reference sequence). Trimming removed 4 bases at V and 3 bases at J, with 13 bases between. The CDR3 is 14 residues long. The CDR3 here is CASSYQGPVYEQYF. CDR3 sequence (DNA): TGTGCCAGCAGTTACCAGGGGCCTGTCTACGAGCAGTACTTC.

The V and J genes are TRBV25-1 and TRBJ1-1; 7 nucleotides align to TRBD1. The germline gives CDR1 MGHDK, CDR2 SYGVNS. V trimming: 6 bases; J trimming: 3 bases; junction bases outside the gene matches: 7. The CDR3 covers 14 residues. The CDR3 bases are TGTGCCAGCAGCCACGGGGACAGAGACACTGAAGCTTTCTTT. Residues: CASSHGDRDTEAFF.

This clone was counted a single time. The gene calls are TRBV7-9 and TRBJ2-7, with TRBD1 matching 10 bases. J lost 5 bases, V lost 5 bases, and 6 bases had no gene match. This CDR3 contains 14 residues. Germline CDR1 and CDR2: SEHNR and FQNEAQ (reference sequence). In DNA form, the CDR3 reads TGTGCCAGCAGCCCGGACAGGGGGTTCGACGAGCAGTACTTC. This codes for CASSPDRGFDEQYF.

The rearrangement joins TRBV9 to TRBJ2-3, with TRBD2 matching 7 bases. The CDR3 is 15 residues long. Germline V lookup: CDR1 SGDLS, CDR2 YYNGEE. Trimming at V came to 3 bases and at J to 0 bases, leaving 4 bases not matched to a gene. The CDR3 here is CASSAYGGSTDTQYF. CDR3 bases: TGTGCCAGCAGCGCCTACGGGGGGAGCACAGATACGCAGTATTTT.

The chain has TRBV25-1 and TRBJ2-1, with a tentative D call TRBD2 (6 bases). CDR1 and CDR2 from the germline V gene are MGHDK and SYGVNS. The CDR3 has 15 residues. Deletions cut 6 bases from V and 0 bases from J, with 12 bases between. CDR3 DNA sequence: TGTGCCAGCAGGCCCCCTAGCGACTCCTACAATGAGCAGTTCTTC. Its translation is CASRPPSDSYNEQFF.

This chain uses TRBV6-5 with TRBJ2-7; maybe TRBD2 (5 bases). The CDR3 is 14 residues long. Germline CDR1 MNHEY, CDR2 SVGAGI. V was cut by 2 bases and J by 2 bases, with 10 bases left in between. CDR3 in amino acids: CASSYDTGTYEQYF. The CDR3 DNA sequence: TGTGCCAGCAGTTACGACACGGGGACCTACGAGCAGTACTTC.

The V call is TRBV29-1, the J call TRBJ2-2; no reliable D call. The CDR3 has 11 amino acids. V gave up 6 bases and J gave up 6 bases, with 8 bases separating them. Germline CDR1 is SQVTM and CDR2 is ANQGSEA. This CDR3 is CSVHFAGELFF. CDR3 nucleotides: TGCAGCGTCCACTTCGCCGGGGAGCTGTTTTTT.

The gene calls are TRBV18 and TRBJ2-7, with TRBD1 as a possible D gene (6 bases). V was clipped by 0 bases and J by 10 bases, with 13 bases between them. The CDR3 totals 13 residues. Looked up from germline, CDR1 is KGHSH and CDR2 is LQKENI. In nucleotides, the CDR3 is TGTGCCAGCTCACCACCGGTCGAGGGGACACAGTACTTC. Amino acid sequence: CASSPPVEGTQYF. Combining the CDR3 with reference TRBV18 and TRBJ2-7 gives the whole variable domain NAGVMQNPRHLVRRRGQEARLRCSPMKGHSHVYWYRQLPEEGLKFMVYLQKENIIDESGMPKERFSAEFPKEGPSILRIQQVVRGDSAAYFCASSPPVEGTQYFGPGTRLTVT.

This clone was detected only a few times. Written as DNA, the CDR3 is TGTGCCAGCTCACCGGGACAGCCGCATGAAAAACTGTTTTTT. Translated, it gives CASSPGQPHEKLFF. This rearrangement joins TRBV18 to TRBJ1-4, with 7 bases that match TRBD1. V lost 3 bases and J lost 6; bases outside the gene matches: 4. Looked up from germline, CDR1 is KGHSH and CDR2 is LQKENI. The CDR3 is made up of 14 amino acids.

The rearrangement joins TRBV7-9 to TRBJ1-3, with D unresolved. Germline V gene lookup returns CDR1 SEHNR and CDR2 FQNEAQ (reference sequence). The CDR3 contains 16 residues. Trimming took 2 bases from V and 0 from J, leaving 11 bases between them. The CDR3 is CASSLYEVYSGNTIYF. The CDR3 DNA reads as TGTGCCAGCAGCTTATATGAGGTTTACTCTGGAAACACCATATATTTT.

The CDR3 DNA follows: TGTGCCAGCAGCGTAGGCGGGGTGCAAGGAGATACGCAGTATTTT. Protein product: CASSVGGVQGDTQYF. The chain uses TRBV9 and TRBJ2-3; weak D call: TRBD2 (6 bases). CDR1 SGDLS and CDR2 YYNGEE come from the germline V gene. There are 15 residues in the CDR3. Between the trimmed V and J ends, which lost 0 bases and 5 bases, there was a span of 13 bases.

The chain has TRBV9 and TRBJ2-1; 8 bases are shared with TRBD1. This CDR3 region has 15 residues. Per the germline V gene, CDR1 is SGDLS and CDR2 is YYNGEE. V gave up 0 bases and J gave up 8 bases; unmatched junction bases: 7. The CDR3 DNA reads TGTGCCAGCAGCGTAGTCAGGGGGCGCATCGATGAGCAGTTCTTC. Translated, it gives CASSVVRGRIDEQFF. The full variable domain, its missing parts supplied by reference TRBV9 and TRBJ2-1, is DSGVTQTPKHLITATGQRVTLRCSPRSGDLSVYWYQQSLDQGLQFLIQYYNGEERAKGNILERFSAQQFPDLHSELNLSSLELGDSALYFCASSVVRGRIDEQFFGPGTRLTVL.

The rearrangement uses TRBV6-1 and TRBJ2-7; D possibly corresponds to TRBD2 (5 bases). Trimming took 6 bases from V and 5 from J, leaving 14 bases between them. Germline V gives CDR1 MNHNS, CDR2 SASEGT. CDR3 length: 13 amino acids. CDR3 loop: CASSIVAADEQYF. CDR3 in DNA: TGTGCCAGCAGCATAGTGGCAGCGGACGAGCAGTACTTC.

V and J are TRBV9 and TRBJ2-1; maybe TRBD2 (5 bases). The CDR3 length is 14 residues. Trimming cost V 4 bases and J 12 bases, with 20 bases left between them. Looked up from germline, CDR1 is SGDLS and CDR2 is YYNGEE. CDR3 in amino acids: CASSPRLAGERQFF. DNA for the CDR3: TGTGCCAGCAGCCCGAGACTGGCCGGGGAACGGCAGTTCTTC.

The rearrangement uses TRBV5-1 and TRBJ2-3; 8 nucleotides align to TRBD1. V gave up 3 bases and J gave up 5 bases; unmatched junction bases: 8. The germline V gene has CDR1 SGHRS and CDR2 YFSETQ. The CDR3 runs 15 residues. The CDR3 region has the DNA TGCGCCAGCAGCTCTCAGGACAGGGTGGGAGATACGCAGTATTTT. It yields the protein CASSSQDRVGDTQYF.

V usage is TRBV19 and J usage is TRBJ2-2; possibly TRBD1 for D (6 bases). Germline V gene lookup returns CDR1 LNHDA and CDR2 SQIVND (reference sequence). V was clipped by 6 bases and J by 4 bases, with 12 bases between them. This CDR3 spans 14 amino acids. CDR3 bases: TGTGCCAGTAGCCCAGGGGCCTCCACCGGGGAGCTGTTTTTT. Translated: CASSPGASTGELFF.

This rearrangement joins TRBV4-3 to TRBJ1-5, with no clear D. V was clipped by 0 bases and J by 9 bases, with 12 bases between them. Germline CDR1 LGHNA, CDR2 YSLEER. The CDR3 totals 14 residues. DNA of the CDR3: TGCGCCAGCAGCCAAGAAAGCAATCATTTGCCCCAGCATTTT. As protein: CASSQESNHLPQHF.

The chain has TRBV5-4 and TRBJ2-1; 13 positions match TRBD2. V shed 2 bases, J shed 7 bases, and the junction held 6 bases outside the gene matches. CDR3 length equals 16 residues. The germline V gene encodes CDR1 SGHNT and CDR2 YYREEE (reference sequence). Written as DNA, the CDR3 is TGTGCCAGCAGCTTCGTGGGACTAGCGGGGATTAATGAGCAGTTCTTC. It encodes CASSFVGLAGINEQFF.

This sequence joins TRBV9 and TRBJ2-1, with D perhaps TRBD2 (6 bases). V lost 4 bases, J lost 6 bases, and 26 bases lay in between. The CDR3 sequence is 18 residues long. Per germline, CDR1 SGDLS and CDR2 YYNGEE. CDR3 sequence reads: CASSPTRQSGAVGNEQFF. The DNA of the CDR3 is TGTGCCAGCAGCCCAACCAGACAATCGGGAGCGGTGGGCAATGAGCAGTTCTTC.

The genes are TRBV29-1 and TRBJ1-2, with 8 bases that match TRBD1. The CDR3 runs 14 residues. CDR1 and CDR2 (germline): SQVTM, ANQGSEA. The ends lost 4 bases at V and 1 base at J; junction bases unmatched: 5. The CDR3 is CSVGGQGDNYGYTF. DNA for the CDR3: TGCAGCGTTGGTGGACAGGGTGATAACTATGGCTACACCTTC.

The chain carries TRBV21-1 and TRBJ2-7; TRBD1 was called by the table and not checked on the DNA. TRBV21-1 is termed a pseudogene. CDR3 size: 14 residues. The DNA for the CDR3 is TGTGCCAGCAGCAAAGAGAACAGGGGCCACGAGCAGTACTTC. Its translation: CASSKENRGHEQYF.